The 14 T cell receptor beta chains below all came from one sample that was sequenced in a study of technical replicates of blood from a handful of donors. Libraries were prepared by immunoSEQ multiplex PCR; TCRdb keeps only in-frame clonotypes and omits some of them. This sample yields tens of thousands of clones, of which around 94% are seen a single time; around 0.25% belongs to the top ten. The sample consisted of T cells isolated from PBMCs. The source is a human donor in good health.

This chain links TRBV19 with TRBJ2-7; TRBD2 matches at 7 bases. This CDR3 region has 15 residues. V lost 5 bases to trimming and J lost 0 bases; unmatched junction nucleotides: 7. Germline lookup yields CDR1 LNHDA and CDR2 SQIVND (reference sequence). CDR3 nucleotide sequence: TGTGCCAGTAGTTTCCGGGGGGAAAGCTCCTACGAGCAGTACTTC. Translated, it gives CASSFRGESSYEQYF.

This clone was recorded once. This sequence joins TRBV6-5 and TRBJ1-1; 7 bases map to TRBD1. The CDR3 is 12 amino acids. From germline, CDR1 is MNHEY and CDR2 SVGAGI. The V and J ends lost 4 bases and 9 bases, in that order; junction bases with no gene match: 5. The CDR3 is CASSFSGGKAFF. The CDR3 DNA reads TGTGCCAGCAGTTTTTCAGGGGGGAAAGCTTTCTTT.

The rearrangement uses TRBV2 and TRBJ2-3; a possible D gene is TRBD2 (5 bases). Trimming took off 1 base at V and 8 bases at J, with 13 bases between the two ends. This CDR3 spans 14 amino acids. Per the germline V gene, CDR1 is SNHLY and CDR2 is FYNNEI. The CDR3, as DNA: TGTGCCAGCAGTGAAGGGTTGACGGGGAGTACGCAGTATTTT. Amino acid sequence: CASSEGLTGSTQYF.

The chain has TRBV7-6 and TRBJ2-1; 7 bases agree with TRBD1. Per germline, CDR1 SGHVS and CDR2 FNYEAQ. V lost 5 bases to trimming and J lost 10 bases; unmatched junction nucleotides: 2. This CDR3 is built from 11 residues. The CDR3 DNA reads TGTGCCAGCAGCCCGGGACAGGAGCAGTTCTTC. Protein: CASSPGQEQFF.

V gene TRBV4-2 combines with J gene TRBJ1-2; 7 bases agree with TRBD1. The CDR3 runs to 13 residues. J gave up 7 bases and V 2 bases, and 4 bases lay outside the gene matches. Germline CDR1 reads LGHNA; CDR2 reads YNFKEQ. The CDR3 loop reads CASSQNRGTGYTF. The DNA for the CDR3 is TGTGCCAGCAGCCAAAACAGGGGCACTGGCTACACCTTC.

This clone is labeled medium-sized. The chain's CDR3 is CASSPTGSYEQYF. The CDR3 nucleotides read TGTGCCAGCAGCCCGACAGGGTCCTACGAGCAGTACTTC. J is TRBJ2-7 and V is TRBV5-6, with 7 positions matching TRBD1. V lost 4 bases and J lost 1; bases outside the gene matches: 2. This CDR3 region has 13 residues. In germline, CDR1 is SGHDT, CDR2 YYEEEE.

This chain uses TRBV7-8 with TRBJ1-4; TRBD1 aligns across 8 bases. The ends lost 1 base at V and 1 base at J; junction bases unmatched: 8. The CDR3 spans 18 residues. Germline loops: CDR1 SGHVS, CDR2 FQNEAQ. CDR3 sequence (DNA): TGTGCCAGCAGCTTAGGCACAGGGGGTAGGGTAACTAATGAAAAACTGTTTTTT. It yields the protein CASSLGTGGRVTNEKLFF.

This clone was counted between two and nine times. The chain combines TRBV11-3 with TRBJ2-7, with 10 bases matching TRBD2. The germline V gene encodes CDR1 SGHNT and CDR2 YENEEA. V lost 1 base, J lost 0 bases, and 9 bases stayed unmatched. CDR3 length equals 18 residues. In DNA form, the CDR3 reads TGTGCCAGCAGCTTAGCCGACACACTAGCGGGGAACTCCTACGAGCAGTACTTC. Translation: CASSLADTLAGNSYEQYF.

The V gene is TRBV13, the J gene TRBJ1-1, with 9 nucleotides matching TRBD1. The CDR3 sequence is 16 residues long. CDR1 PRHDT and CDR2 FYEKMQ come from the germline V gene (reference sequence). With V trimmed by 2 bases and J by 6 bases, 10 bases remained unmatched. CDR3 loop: CASSLLTGGNIAEAFF. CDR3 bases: TGTGCCAGCAGCTTATTAACAGGGGGCAATATCGCTGAAGCTTTCTTT.

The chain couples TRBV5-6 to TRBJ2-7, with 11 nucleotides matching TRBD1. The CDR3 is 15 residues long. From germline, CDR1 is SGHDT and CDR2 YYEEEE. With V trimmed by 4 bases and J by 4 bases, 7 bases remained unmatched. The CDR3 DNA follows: TGTGCCAGCAGCCTAGGACAGGGGGCGACTTACGAGCAGTACTTC. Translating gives CASSLGQGATYEQYF.

CDR3: CASSPQGGALDYGYTF. The CDR3 DNA sequence: TGTGCCAGCAGCCCCCAGGGCGGAGCCTTGGACTATGGCTACACCTTC. The chain carries TRBV7-9 and TRBJ1-2; a possible D gene is TRBD1 (5 bases). Germline V gene lookup returns CDR1 SEHNR and CDR2 FQNEAQ (reference sequence). V lost 5 bases to trimming and J lost 3 bases, with 19 bases between them. The CDR3 is made up of 16 amino acids.

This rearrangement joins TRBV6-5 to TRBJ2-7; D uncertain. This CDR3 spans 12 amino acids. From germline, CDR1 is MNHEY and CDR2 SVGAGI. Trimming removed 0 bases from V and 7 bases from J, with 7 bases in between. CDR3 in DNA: TGTGCCAGCAGTTACTCGACTGGAGAGCAGTACTTC. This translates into CASSYSTGEQYF.

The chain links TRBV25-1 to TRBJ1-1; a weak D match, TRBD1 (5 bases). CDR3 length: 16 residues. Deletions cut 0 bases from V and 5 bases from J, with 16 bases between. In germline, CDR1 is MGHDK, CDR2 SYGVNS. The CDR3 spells CASSEYKGVKQTEAFF. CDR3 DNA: TGTGCCAGCAGTGAATACAAAGGGGTAAAACAAACTGAAGCTTTCTTT.

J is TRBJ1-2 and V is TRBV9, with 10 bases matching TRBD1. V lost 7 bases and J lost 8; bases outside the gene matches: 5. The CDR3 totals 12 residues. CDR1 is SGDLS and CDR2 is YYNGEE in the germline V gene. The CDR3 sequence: CASGTGVYGYTF. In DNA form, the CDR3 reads TGTGCCAGCGGGACAGGGGTCTACGGCTACACCTTC.